This TCR beta chain emerged from a study of tumor-infiltrating lymphocytes in primary liver carcinoma. Overall study: Men as well as women, aged 30 to 69 years, made up the patients.

Both blood RNA, taken from unsorted whole blood, and germline DNA were extracted. Surgery was preceded by the collection of approximately 3.6 milliliters of peripheral blood. The input was around 530 ng total RNA; TCR beta cDNA was made from it with a constant-region primer. Generation of the TCR beta libraries relied on three nested multiplex PCR rounds using slightly modified ARM-PCR. Primers for the first two PCR rounds were TRBV1-TRBV30 forward primers and a C-beta reverse primer (about 10 cycles per round). Via MiXCR, TCRdb re-called the multiplex PCR reads, giving one row per CDR3 protein. This sample has 300,000 to 400,000 distinct CDR3 sequences; around three fifths occur once, and the top ten carry more than 8.5%. From germline, CDR1 is MGHRA and CDR2 YSYEKL. Trimming removed 0 bases from V and 7 bases from J, with 19 bases in between. The CDR3 is made up of 17 amino acids.

V and J are TRBV4-1 and TRBJ1-3; D perhaps matches TRBD1 (5 bases). This TCR came from a middle-aged man with primary liver carcinoma and hepatitis B virus infection. The sample was peripheral blood. CDR3 protein: CASSQDPKGHSRNTIYF. CDR3 in DNA: TGCGCCAGCAGCCAAGATCCCAAAGGACACTCTAGGAACACCATATATTTT.